What follows are 29 T cell receptor beta chains derived from one specimen sequenced in a study of CD8+ T cells in alopecia areata. Documented treatment: oral pan-JAK inhibitor, 5-10 mg twice daily. It was cDNA, reverse transcribed from extracted RNA, that served as the sequencing template. Measured with immunoSEQ multiplex PCR; TCRdb has only the in-frame clones, and not every one. The sample includes roughly 190,000 clones, approximately 56% of them seen just once. This specimen consisted of CD4+ T cells sorted from blood, obtained at week 4, from a patient treated with tofacitinib. These receptors all come from a human donor with alopecia areata.

The chain is built from TRBV9 and TRBJ2-3; no clear D. The CDR3 sequence is 13 residues long. Trimming stripped 5 bases from V and 3 bases from J, with 10 bases between. Germline V CDR1 and CDR2: SGDLS, YYNGEE. The CDR3 loop reads CASRTESTDTQYF. Here the CDR3 DNA reads TGTGCCAGCAGGACTGAGTCGACAGATACGCAGTATTTT.

This rearrangement joins TRBV29-1 to TRBJ2-7; the D is unclear. Looked up from germline, CDR1 is SQVTM and CDR2 is ANQGSEA. The CDR3 covers 10 residues. V lost 6 bases, J lost 2 bases, and 5 bases lay in between. This CDR3 reads CSVDPYEQYF. Written as DNA, the CDR3 is TGCAGCGTGGATCCCTACGAGCAGTACTTC.

A few counts support this clone. Other DNA sequences in this specimen translate into the identical CDR3. The rearrangement links TRBV29-1 to TRBJ1-5; D not resolved. V was clipped by 6 bases and J by 5 bases, with 2 bases between them. The CDR3 is 9 amino acids. Germline V gene lookup returns CDR1 SQVTM and CDR2 ANQGSEA. This CDR3 reads CSVDQPQHF. The CDR3 region has the DNA TGCAGCGTGGATCAGCCCCAGCATTTT. The entire variable domain, with the rest obtained from reference TRBV29-1 and TRBJ1-5, is as follows: SAVISQKPSRDICQRGTSLTIQCQVDSQVTMMFWYRQQPGQSLTLIATANQGSEATYESGFVIDKFPISRPNLTFSTLTVSNMSPEDSSIYLCSVDQPQHFGDGTRLSIL.

About this clone: The same CDR3 is also encoded by other DNA sequences in this sample. The chain uses TRBV29-1 and TRBJ2-1; D may be TRBD1 (5 bases). The CDR3 runs to 12 residues. Trimming cost V 1 base and J 7 bases, with 8 bases left between them. Germline lookup yields CDR1 SQVTM and CDR2 ANQGSEA. The CDR3 reads CSVEGQGNEQFF. The CDR3 region has the DNA TGCAGCGTTGAAGGGCAGGGTAATGAGCAGTTCTTC.

This clone has just a few counts. This rearrangement joins TRBV4-1 to TRBJ2-5, with D maybe TRBD2 (5 bases). The CDR3 extends over 15 amino acids. The germline gives CDR1 MGHRA, CDR2 YSYEKL. Trimming removed 0 bases from V and 1 base from J, with 9 bases in between. CDR3 sequence (DNA): TGCGCCAGCAGCCAAGAATGGGGAGTCCAAGAGACCCAGTACTTC. The encoded protein is CASSQEWGVQETQYF.

The chain combines TRBV29-1 with TRBJ2-3; D ambiguous. Germline V CDR1 and CDR2: SQVTM, ANQGSEA. CDR3 size: 14 residues. V was pared by 5 bases and J by 2 bases, with 14 bases between. Written as DNA, the CDR3 is TGCAGCGTTTCTCCGACTGGATTCACAGATACGCAGTATTTT. The encoded protein is CSVSPTGFTDTQYF.

The chain employs TRBV4-3 and TRBJ2-7, with a possible D match to TRBD2 (5 bases). The V end was cut by 2 bases, the J end by 0 bases, with 11 bases between. CDR3 length: 15 amino acids. Germline V CDR1 and CDR2: LGHNA, YSLEER. CDR3 sequence reads: CASSQRSEDSYEQYF. CDR3 DNA sequence: TGCGCCAGCAGCCAAAGATCGGAGGACTCCTACGAGCAGTACTTC.

This sequence joins TRBV28 and TRBJ2-7, with 8 bases lining up with TRBD2. The CDR3 contains 15 residues. Germline V gene data show CDR1 as MDHEN and CDR2 as SYDVKM. The V gene end was trimmed by 5 bases and the J gene end by 5 bases; junction bases not matched to a gene: 11. The CDR3 DNA sequence: TGTGCCAGCAGTCTCCCCGGCGGGGGGATCGACGAGCAGTACTTC. Translation: CASSLPGGGIDEQYF.

This rearrangement joins TRBV25-1 to TRBJ2-7, with D tentatively TRBD2 (6 bases). Germline loops: CDR1 MGHDK, CDR2 SYGVNS. The CDR3 is 16 amino acids. With 1 base removed from V and 6 bases from J, the gap between germline ends came to 19 bases. This chain's CDR3 is CASSESKGGLFCEQYF. The CDR3 nucleotides are TGTGCCAGCAGTGAATCTAAGGGAGGCCTATTTTGCGAGCAGTACTTC.

CDR3 DNA: TGCGCCAGCAAACAAGGAGGCTATGGCTACACCTTC. Translating it yields CASKQGGYGYTF. The chain couples TRBV5-1 to TRBJ1-2; D gene uncertain. CDR1 is SGHRS and CDR2 is YFSETQ in the germline V gene. The CDR3 runs to 12 residues. The V end was cut by 6 bases, the J end by 4 bases, with 10 bases between.

This sequence joins TRBV29-1 and TRBJ1-2, with D tentatively TRBD1 (6 bases). This CDR3 has 17 residues. The V gene's germline CDR1 is SQVTM and CDR2 ANQGSEA. Trimming cost V 2 bases and J 4 bases, with 23 bases left between them. The CDR3 DNA reads as TGCAGCGTTGAACCCCTGTGGACACAGGGCGTGGGCTATGGCTACACCTTC. This gives the protein CSVEPLWTQGVGYGYTF.

This clone was picked up a small number of times. The V gene is TRBV30, the J gene TRBJ1-5; possibly TRBD1 for D (5 bases). This CDR3 has 14 residues. V was cut by 3 bases and J by 5 bases, with 14 bases left in between. CDR1 and CDR2 from the germline V gene are GTSNPN and SVGIG (reference sequence). CDR3 sequence (DNA): TGTGCCTGGAGCCCCACGGGGCTCGATCAGCCCCAGCATTTT. Amino acids: CAWSPTGLDQPQHF.

The chain joins TRBV29-1 to TRBJ2-3; 8 bases are shared with TRBD1. Germline CDR1 is SQVTM and CDR2 is ANQGSEA. With 8 bases clipped from V and 1 base from J, the junction kept 20 bases outside the gene matches. CDR3 length: 18 amino acids. The CDR3 DNA reads as TGCAGCCACCCAACGGGTCAGGGGGCGCGGGGTGGCACAGATACGCAGTATTTT. Amino acid sequence: CSHPTGQGARGGTDTQYF.

This clone was recorded a few times. In DNA form, the CDR3 reads TGTGCCTGGAGTGTCCCTAGCACAGATACGCAGTATTTT. It encodes CAWSVPSTDTQYF. The rearrangement joins TRBV30 to TRBJ2-3; no reliable D call. The CDR3 runs 13 residues. V lost 0 bases and J lost 0, with 4 bases in between. CDR1 is GTSNPN and CDR2 is SVGIG in the germline V gene (reference sequence).

This clone was detected a few times. The chain's CDR3 is CAWGQTAYGYTF. In DNA, the CDR3 is TGTGCCTGGGGACAGACAGCCTATGGCTACACCTTC. The rearrangement uses TRBV30 and TRBJ1-2; possible D gene TRBD1, 6 bases. V dropped 5 bases and J dropped 4 bases, with 11 bases sitting between them. CDR3 length: 12 amino acids. Germline V gene data show CDR1 as GTSNPN and CDR2 as SVGIG (reference sequence). Looking up the rest from reference TRBV30 and TRBJ1-2 gives the full variable domain: SQTIHQWPATLVQPVGSPLSLECTVEGTSNPNLYWYRQAAGRGLQLLFYSVGIGQISSEVPQNLSASRPQDRQFILSSKKLLLSDSGFYLCAWGQTAYGYTFGSGTRLTVV.

The chain uses TRBV28 and TRBJ1-1; 7 nucleotides line up with TRBD1. The CDR3 runs to 15 residues. Germline loops: CDR1 MDHEN, CDR2 SYDVKM. The ends lost 5 bases at V and 2 bases at J; junction bases unmatched: 8. The CDR3 sequence: CASSPPGQHNTEAFF. The CDR3 DNA is TGTGCCAGCAGTCCCCCGGGACAGCACAACACTGAAGCTTTCTTT.

This clone was counted a few times. V usage is TRBV29-1 and J usage is TRBJ2-1; 12 bases map to TRBD2. This CDR3 has 14 amino acids. CDR1 and CDR2 from the germline V gene are SQVTM and ANQGSEA. V lost 6 bases and J lost 7; bases outside the gene matches: 7. The CDR3 nucleotides are TGCAGCGTGAAAACTAGCGGGAGGCGGAATGAGCAGTTCTTC. Translated: CSVKTSGRRNEQFF.

In this sample, this clone turned up a few times. V usage is TRBV29-1 and J usage is TRBJ2-7; 11 bases fit TRBD1. Germline V gene lookup returns CDR1 SQVTM and CDR2 ANQGSEA. Trimming removed 4 bases from V and 6 bases from J; junction bases left unmatched: 8. The CDR3 is made up of 14 amino acids. CDR3 DNA: TGCAGCGTTGGTCTGGGACAGGGGGTTAGCGAGCAGTACTTC. It is translated as CSVGLGQGVSEQYF.

The chain employs TRBV29-1 and TRBJ2-1, with D tentatively TRBD1 (5 bases). Germline V gene sequence: CDR1 SQVTM, CDR2 ANQGSEA. V shed 2 bases and J shed 8 bases, with 10 bases lying between them. This CDR3 has 12 residues. The CDR3 coding sequence is TGCAGCGTTGAAAGGGGTTCCGATGAGCAGTTCTTC. It translates to CSVERGSDEQFF.

This clone was found a few times. The CDR3 sequence: CASSPRPGTSGGEQYF. DNA for the CDR3: TGCGCCAGCAGCCCACGTCCCGGGACTAGTGGCGGCGAGCAGTACTTC. V is TRBV5-1 and J is TRBJ2-7, with TRBD2 matching 8 bases. V was clipped by 4 bases and J by 6 bases; unmatched bases: 15. The germline V gene encodes CDR1 SGHRS and CDR2 YFSETQ. CDR3 size: 16 residues.

V usage is TRBV29-1 and J usage is TRBJ1-5; 7 bases fit TRBD1. Per germline, CDR1 SQVTM and CDR2 ANQGSEA. The CDR3 is made up of 14 amino acids. V shed 6 bases and J 4 bases; nucleotides not matched to a gene: 9. The CDR3 bases are TGCAGCGTGGGGACCGGGACAGCAAATCAGCCCCAGCATTTT. Protein product: CSVGTGTANQPQHF.

The V gene is TRBV9, the J gene TRBJ2-5, with D hard to call. Trimming removed 5 bases from V and 5 bases from J, with 19 bases in between. The CDR3 has 15 amino acids. Germline lookup yields CDR1 SGDLS and CDR2 YYNGEE. CDR3 coding DNA: TGTGCCAGCAGTTACGGGCAGGACCGCTGGGAGACCCAGTACTTC. It specifies CASSYGQDRWETQYF.

This clone has just a few counts. The chain uses TRBV7-2 and TRBJ2-5; TRBD2 is a possible D gene (6 bases). V gave up 8 bases and J gave up 5 bases, with 12 bases separating them. The CDR3 is 12 residues long. Germline V gene data show CDR1 as SGHTA and CDR2 as FQGNSA. The CDR3 here is CASAPGGETQYF. DNA for the CDR3: TGTGCCAGCGCTCCTGGAGGGGAGACCCAGTACTTC. Filled out from reference TRBV7-2 and TRBJ2-5, the complete variable domain reads GAGVSQSPSNKVTEKGKDVELRCDPISGHTALYWYRQSLGQGLEFLIYFQGNSAPDKSGLPSDRFSAERTGGSVSTLTIQRTQQEDSAVYLCASAPGGETQYFGPGTRLLVL.

This sequence joins TRBV30 and TRBJ2-1; 11 bases map to TRBD1. This CDR3 has 13 residues. Unmatched junction bases numbered 6, after V lost 7 bases and J lost 7 bases. Looked up from germline, CDR1 is GTSNPN and CDR2 is SVGIG (reference sequence). The CDR3 sequence is CALDRGRKNEQFF. In DNA form, the CDR3 reads TGTGCCTTGGACAGGGGGCGCAAAAATGAGCAGTTCTTC.

The V call is TRBV6-6, the J call TRBJ2-7; 7 bases map to TRBD2. Germline lookup yields CDR1 MNHNY and CDR2 SVGAGI (reference sequence). This CDR3 region has 12 residues. V shed 4 bases, J shed 4 bases, and the junction held 1 base outside the gene matches. For the CDR3, the DNA is TGTGCCAGCAGTTCGGGGGGATACGAGCAGTACTTC. It is translated as CASSSGGYEQYF.

The rearrangement uses TRBV30 and TRBJ2-7; 7 nucleotides line up with TRBD1. CDR3 length: 15 residues. Trimming took 7 bases from V and 0 from J; bases not matched to a gene: 12. Germline V gene data show CDR1 as GTSNPN and CDR2 as SVGIG (reference sequence). This CDR3 reads CAYAPGQTYSYEQYF. The CDR3 DNA is TGTGCCTACGCCCCGGGACAGACGTACTCCTACGAGCAGTACTTC. Supplemented by reference TRBV30 and TRBJ2-7, the full variable domain reads SQTIHQWPATLVQPVGSPLSLECTVEGTSNPNLYWYRQAAGRGLQLLFYSVGIGQISSEVPQNLSASRPQDRQFILSSKKLLLSDSGFYLCAYAPGQTYSYEQYFGPGTRLTVT.

The chain has TRBV30 and TRBJ2-1; D tentatively fits TRBD1 or TRBD2 (5 bases each). The V gene lost 1 base and the J gene lost 9 bases, with 16 bases spanning the gap. The CDR3 is made up of 14 amino acids. Germline lookup yields CDR1 GTSNPN and CDR2 SVGIG (reference sequence). CDR3 sequence reads: CAWSEGNHGAEQFF. CDR3 nucleotides: TGTGCCTGGAGTGAAGGGAACCACGGGGCTGAGCAGTTCTTC.

This clone came up a few times. The V gene is TRBV6-5, the J gene TRBJ1-2; D remains unclear. V gave up 0 bases and J gave up 0 bases, with 8 bases separating them. The CDR3 spans 15 residues. The germline V gene encodes CDR1 MNHEY and CDR2 SVGAGI. The CDR3 protein is CASSYSSTSNYGYTF. For the CDR3, the DNA is TGTGCCAGCAGTTACTCATCGACATCTAACTATGGCTACACCTTC.

As DNA, the CDR3 is TGCAGCGTTCAGCGGGGATTGAGGGAGACCCAGTACTTC. Encoded protein: CSVQRGLRETQYF. This chain uses TRBV29-1 with TRBJ2-5; TRBD2 matches 7 bases. The CDR3 loop spans 13 amino acids. J was trimmed by 5 bases and V by 5 bases; bases with no gene match: 8. Germline V gene data show CDR1 as SQVTM and CDR2 as ANQGSEA.